This T cell receptor beta chain emerged from a study of blood T cells in healthy people across ages. In this sample, this clonotype turned up a few times. The use of a sample-barcoded 5' primer and a J-beta primer mix characterized a second PCR of 7 to 11 cycles. Every cDNA molecule carried a tag from a template-switch adaptor bearing 12 random nucleotides. TCRdb reprocessed the 5' RACE reads with MiXCR, giving one entry per CDR3 protein. Of about 1.5 million distinct CDR3 sequences listed, about 43% are singletons. Total RNA extraction produced at least 6 micrograms (per sample) for the study. Germline V gene data show CDR1 as SGHTA and CDR2 as FQGNSA. Trimming took 7 bases from V and 7 from J, leaving 16 bases between them. The CDR3 has 14 amino acids.

The chain links TRBV7-2 to TRBJ2-2; maybe TRBD2 (5 bases). What was sequenced was blood. The receptor's source is a woman younger than 30 in good health. This CDR3 reads CASKSGRGGGELFF. The CDR3 nucleotides are TGTGCCAGCAAAAGCGGTCGAGGTGGCGGGGAGCTGTTTTTT.